This TCR beta chain was obtained from a study of blood T cell repertoires in COVID-19. Authors' methods: Using reference gene primer amplification, nucleated cell counts were estimated. Produced via immunoSEQ multiplex PCR; TCRdb's table is partial and in-frame only. V, J and clone size derive from that table, while D and trimming were established from the DNA sequence. This table has under 120,000 clones, around 66% appearing once. The sequenced sample consisted of peripheral blood. This TCR was recovered from an elderly man with acute or convalescent COVID-19.

DNA for the CDR3: TGCAGTGCTAGTTTCGGCGGAAAAGAGACCCAGTACTTC. Translation gives CSASFGGKETQYF. V gene TRBV20-1 combines with J gene TRBJ2-5; D remains ambiguous. CDR3 length: 13 amino acids. V dropped 3 bases and J dropped 3 bases, with 11 bases sitting between them. Germline loops: CDR1 DFQATT, CDR2 SNEGSKA (reference sequence).